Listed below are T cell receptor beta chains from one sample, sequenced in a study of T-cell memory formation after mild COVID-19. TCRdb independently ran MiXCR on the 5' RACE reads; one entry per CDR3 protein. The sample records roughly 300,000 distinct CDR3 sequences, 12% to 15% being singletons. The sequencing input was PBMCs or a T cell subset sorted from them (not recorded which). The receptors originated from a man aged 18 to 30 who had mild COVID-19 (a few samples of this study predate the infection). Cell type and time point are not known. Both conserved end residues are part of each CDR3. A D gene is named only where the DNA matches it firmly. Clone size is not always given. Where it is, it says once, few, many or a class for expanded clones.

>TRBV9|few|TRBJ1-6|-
CASSVGNSPLHF
TGTGCCAGCAGCGTAGGGAATTCACCCCTCCACTTT
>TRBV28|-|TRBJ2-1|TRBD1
CASSPPGQFEGQFF
TGTGCCAGCAGTCCCCCGGGACAGTTTGAGGGGCAGTTCTTC
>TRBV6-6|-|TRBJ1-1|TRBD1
CASSWTGRNTEAFF
TGTGCCAGCAGTTGGACAGGGAGGAACACTGAAGCTTTCTTT
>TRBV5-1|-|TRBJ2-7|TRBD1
CASSFPPAGTGSYEQYF
TGCGCCAGCAGCTTTCCTCCGGCCGGGACAGGATCCTACGAGCAGTACTTC
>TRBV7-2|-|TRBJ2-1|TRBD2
CASSTTSGGGYNEQFF
TGTGCCAGCAGCACCACCTCGGGGGGGGGGTACAATGAGCAGTTCTTC
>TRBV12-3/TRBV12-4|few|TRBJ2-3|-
CASSLGRASTDTQYF
TGTGCCAGCAGTTTAGGGCGGGCGAGCACAGATACGCAGTATTTT
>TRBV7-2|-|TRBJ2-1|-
CASSSMLREQFF
TGTGCCAGCAGCTCAATGCTGAGGGAGCAGTTCTTC
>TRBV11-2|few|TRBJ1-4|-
CASSLSRANEKLFF
TGTGCCAGCAGCCTTAGCAGGGCCAATGAAAAACTGTTTTTT
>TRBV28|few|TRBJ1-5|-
CASSLLYQPQHF
TGTGCCAGCAGCCTACTCTATCAGCCCCAGCATTTT
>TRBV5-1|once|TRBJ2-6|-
CASSLGYLSGANVLTF
TGCGCCAGCAGCTTGGGCTACCTCTCTGGGGCCAACGTCCTGACTTTC
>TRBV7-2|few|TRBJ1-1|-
CASGNRILEAFF
TGTGCCAGCGGCAACAGGATCCTAGAAGCTTTCTTT
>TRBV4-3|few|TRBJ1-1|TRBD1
CASSPRAGGTEAFF
TGCGCCAGCAGCCCCAGGGCAGGGGGAACTGAAGCTTTCTTT
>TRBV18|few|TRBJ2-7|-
CASSPATEAVEQYF
TGTGCCAGCTCACCAGCGACGGAGGCCGTGGAGCAGTACTTC
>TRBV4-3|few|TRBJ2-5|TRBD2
CASSQDLAGPLGSQYF
TGCGCCAGCAGCCAAGATCTAGCGGGGCCACTGGGGTCCCAGTACTTC
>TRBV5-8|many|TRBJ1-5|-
CASSFEGYSNQPQHF
TGTGCCAGCAGCTTCGAGGGCTATAGCAATCAGCCCCAGCATTTT
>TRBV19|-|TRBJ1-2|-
CASSIRDTGVNYGYTF
TGTGCCAGTAGTATACGGGACACTGGCGTCAACTATGGCTACACCTTC
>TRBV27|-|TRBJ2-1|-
CASSLTGWSYNEQFF
TGTGCCAGCAGTCTCACAGGGTGGTCCTACAATGAGCAGTTCTTC
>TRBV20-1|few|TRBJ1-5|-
CSAREFRGDQPQHF
TGCAGTGCTAGAGAGTTCAGGGGAGATCAGCCCCAGCATTTT